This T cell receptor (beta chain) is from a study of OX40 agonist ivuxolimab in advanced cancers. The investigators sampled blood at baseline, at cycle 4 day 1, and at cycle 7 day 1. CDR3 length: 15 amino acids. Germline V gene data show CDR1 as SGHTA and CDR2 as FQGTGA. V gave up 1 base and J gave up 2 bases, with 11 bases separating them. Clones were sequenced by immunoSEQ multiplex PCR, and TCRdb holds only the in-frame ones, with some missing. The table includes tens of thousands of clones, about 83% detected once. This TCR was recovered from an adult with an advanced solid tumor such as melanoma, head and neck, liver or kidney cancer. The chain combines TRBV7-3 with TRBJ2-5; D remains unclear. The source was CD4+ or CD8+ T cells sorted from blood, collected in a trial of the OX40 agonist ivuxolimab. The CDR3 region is CASSLSAAPQETQYF. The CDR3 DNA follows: TGTGCCAGCAGCTTAAGTGCGGCTCCGCAAGAGACCCAGTACTTC.